This TCR beta chain originates from a study of cytomegalovirus exposure and HLA in healthy donors. This CDR3 spans 19 amino acids. Germline V gene data show CDR1 as SEHNR and CDR2 as FQNEAQ (reference sequence). V was clipped by 2 bases and J by 8 bases, with 28 bases between them. The PCR contained 60 Vbeta and 13 Jbeta primers. Sequencing was performed with immunoSEQ multiplex PCR; in TCRdb, only in-frame clones are kept and a portion is missing. The sample consists of about 130,000 clones, approximately 81% of them appearing once. Sequencing was performed on PBMCs. The TCR sequence derives from a man between 18 and 35 years old in good health and CMV-seronegative. The V and J genes are TRBV7-9 and TRBJ2-1, with a weak D call TRBD2 (6 bases). The CDR3 here is CASSLKSGVRTFTSDEQFF. CDR3 nucleotide sequence: TGTGCCAGCAGCTTAAAGTCGGGAGTGAGGACCTTCACCTCAGATGAGCAGTTCTTC.